One and the same sample provided the 27 T cell receptor beta chains below, sequenced in a study of T cell responses to AZD1222 COVID-19 vaccine. Clones were read by immunoSEQ multiplex PCR, and TCRdb kept only the in-frame ones, dropping some. The data contain some 200,000 clones, 90% to 95% of them seen just once; the ten biggest clones take up approximately 4%. The starting material was peripheral blood, obtained on day 0 of AZD1222 vaccination. Receptor source: an adult in good health.

In its sample, this clone was seen once. The chain carries TRBV19 and TRBJ1-1; 7 nucleotides line up with TRBD1. Trimming took 8 bases from V and 1 from J; bases not matched to a gene: 7. This CDR3 is 14 amino acids long. CDR1 is LNHDA and CDR2 is SQIVND in the germline V gene (reference sequence). The CDR3 reads CASVPGTANTEAFF. The CDR3 DNA is TGTGCCAGTGTTCCCGGGACAGCGAACACTGAAGCTTTCTTT.

V is TRBV12-5 and J is TRBJ1-5; no reliable D call. With 6 bases removed from V and 0 bases from J, the gap between germline ends came to 24 bases. There are 19 residues in the CDR3. The germline V gene encodes CDR1 LGHNT and CDR2 FRNRAP. The CDR3 is CASGTLGSNVNYSNQPQHF. The CDR3 DNA follows: TGTGCTAGTGGGACCCTGGGTAGTAATGTAAATTATAGCAATCAGCCCCAGCATTTT.

The table lists this clone with a count of one. V and J are TRBV5-1 and TRBJ2-2; no clear D. Between the trimmed V and J ends, which lost 4 bases and 0 bases, there was a span of 16 bases. The CDR3 consists of 17 residues. Germline lookup yields CDR1 SGHRS and CDR2 YFSETQ. CDR3 sequence: CASSLTITRANTGELFF. The CDR3 DNA sequence: TGCGCCAGCAGCCTAACTATCACTCGCGCGAACACCGGGGAGCTGTTTTTT.

This clone was counted only a few times. The gene calls are TRBV5-1 and TRBJ2-2; D is unclear. Germline V lookup: CDR1 SGHRS, CDR2 YFSETQ. Between the trimmed V and J ends, which lost 0 bases and 0 bases, there was a span of 9 bases. The CDR3 totals 16 residues. The CDR3 bases are TGCGCCAGCAGCTTGGACCCGCTCTCGAACACCGGGGAGCTGTTTTTT. Encoded protein: CASSLDPLSNTGELFF.

V is TRBV4-1 and J is TRBJ1-4, with 10 bases identical to TRBD1. The germline V gene has CDR1 MGHRA and CDR2 YSYEKL. V trimming: 1 base; J trimming: 8 bases; junction bases outside the gene matches: 4. This CDR3 comprises 15 residues. The CDR3 DNA is TGCGCCAGCAGCCAAGGGGACAGGGGTAACGAAAAACTGTTTTTT. Amino acid sequence: CASSQGDRGNEKLFF.

This sequence joins TRBV20-1 and TRBJ1-6; perhaps TRBD1 as D (5 bases). The CDR3 is made up of 11 amino acids. The V gene lost 7 bases and the J gene lost 13 bases, with 14 bases spanning the gap. The V gene's germline CDR1 is DFQATT and CDR2 SNEGSKA (reference sequence). CDR3 bases: TGCAGTGTACCGACAGCCGGGCCCCTCCACTTT. The encoded protein is CSVPTAGPLHF.

The rearrangement uses TRBV6-5 and TRBJ2-2; D unclear. The CDR3 spans 13 residues. With 5 bases removed from V and 9 bases from J, the gap between germline ends came to 13 bases. Germline-derived CDR1 and CDR2 are MNHEY and SVGAGI. DNA for the CDR3: TGTGCCAGCAGTCCGACCCCCGACAGGGAGCTGTTTTTT. Translated: CASSPTPDRELFF.

The gene calls are TRBV6-1 and TRBJ2-3; D call uncertain. The CDR3 covers 13 residues. V lost 0 bases to trimming and J lost 4 bases, with 5 bases between them. Germline lookup yields CDR1 MNHNS and CDR2 SASEGT. Here the CDR3 DNA reads TGTGCCAGCAGTGAAGCGGTGTCAGATACGCAGTATTTT. This gives the protein CASSEAVSDTQYF.

CDR3 in DNA: TGTGCCAGCATCAGGGACACCGTCTATGGCTACACCTTC. It codes for CASIRDTVYGYTF. This chain links TRBV2 with TRBJ1-2, with D tentatively TRBD1 (6 bases). This CDR3 spans 13 amino acids. V was pared by 7 bases and J by 4 bases, with 13 bases between. Germline V gene data show CDR1 as SNHLY and CDR2 as FYNNEI.

The J gene is TRBJ1-3, the V gene TRBV19, with D perhaps matching TRBD1 (6 bases). The V gene lost 8 bases and the J gene lost 1 base, with 12 bases spanning the gap. The V gene's germline CDR1 is LNHDA and CDR2 SQIVND (reference sequence). The CDR3 covers 14 residues. CDR3 DNA sequence: TGTGCCAGTTCTACAGGGAATTCTGGAAACACCATATATTTT. Translation gives CASSTGNSGNTIYF. Supplemented by reference TRBV19 and TRBJ1-3, the full variable domain reads DGGITQSPKYLFRKEGQNVTLSCEQNLNHDAMYWYRQDPGQGLRLIYYSQIVNDFQKGDIAEGYSVSREKKESFPLTVTSAQKNPTAFYLCASSTGNSGNTIYFGEGSWLTVV.

V is TRBV6-1 and J is TRBJ1-1; D unclear. The ends were cut back, 3 bases at V and 5 bases at J, with 10 bases in the middle. This CDR3 spans 13 amino acids. Per the germline V gene, CDR1 is MNHNS and CDR2 is SASEGT. The CDR3 reads CASSEQVGTEAFF. The CDR3, as DNA: TGTGCCAGCAGTGAGCAAGTAGGGACTGAAGCTTTCTTT.

The chain has TRBV11-2 and TRBJ2-7; tentatively, D is TRBD1 (5 bases). The germline V and J ends were trimmed by 5 bases and 4 bases, with 9 bases remaining between them. Per the germline V gene, CDR1 is SGHAT and CDR2 is FQNNGV. The CDR3 spans 12 residues. This chain's CDR3 is CASSAQGYEQYF. As DNA, the CDR3 is TGTGCCAGCAGCGCGCAGGGTTACGAGCAGTACTTC. Based on the CDR3 plus reference TRBV11-2 and TRBJ2-7, the full variable domain is EAGVAQSPRYKIIEKRQSVAFWCNPISGHATLYWYQQILGQGPKLLIQFQNNGVVDDSQLPKDRFSAERLKGVDSTLKIQPAKLEDSAVYLCASSAQGYEQYFGPGTRLTVT.

J is TRBJ1-1 and V is TRBV5-5; D unclear. Per germline, CDR1 SGHKS and CDR2 YYEKEE (reference sequence). CDR3 length equals 11 residues. V was pared by 6 bases and J by 6 bases, with 9 bases between. As DNA, the CDR3 is TGTGCCAGCACCGGGGTCGCTGAAGCTTTCTTT. This codes for CASTGVAEAFF.

Turning to this clone: One end of the junction fails to match germline, which may point to a read error. The chain uses TRBV20-1 and TRBJ1-2; D ambiguous. This CDR3 contains 10 residues. Germline V lookup: CDR1 DFQATT, CDR2 SNEGSKA (reference sequence). Written as DNA, the CDR3 is TGCAGTCCCGGGCGACCCCTGCCTTACTTC. This codes for CSPGRPLPYF.

The rearrangement joins TRBV19 to TRBJ2-3; tentative D call: TRBD2 (7 bases). V was clipped by 9 bases and J by 0 bases, with 19 bases between them. Germline assignment: CDR1 LNHDA and CDR2 SQIVND (reference sequence). This CDR3 is 16 amino acids long. CDR3 loop: CASRPGGRASTDTQYF. The CDR3 DNA follows: TGTGCCAGCCGCCCGGGGGGCAGGGCTAGCACAGATACGCAGTATTTT.

This chain uses TRBV9 with TRBJ2-1; a possible D gene is TRBD2 (5 bases). Germline V gene lookup returns CDR1 SGDLS and CDR2 YYNGEE. Trimming took 0 bases from V and 0 from J, leaving 16 bases between them. CDR3 length: 18 residues. The CDR3 spells CASSVGMRSGSSYNEQFF. As DNA, the CDR3 is TGTGCCAGCAGCGTAGGAATGCGAAGCGGATCCTCCTACAATGAGCAGTTCTTC.

This clone was observed once. The DNA of the CDR3 is TGTGCCAGCAGCCGGACTAGCGGTAACACCGGGGAGCTGTTTTTT. Amino acid sequence: CASSRTSGNTGELFF. The chain uses TRBV4-2 and TRBJ2-2, with 10 positions matching TRBD2. The trim removed 4 bases at V and 2 bases at J, leaving 1 base unmatched. Germline loops: CDR1 LGHNA, CDR2 YNFKEQ. This CDR3 is 15 amino acids long.

The V gene is TRBV5-1, the J gene TRBJ1-1; TRBD1 matches at 7 bases. V shed 2 bases, J shed 4 bases, and the junction held 2 bases outside the gene matches. The CDR3 runs 13 residues. The germline CDR1 and CDR2 sequences are SGHRS and YFSETQ. The DNA of the CDR3 is TGCGCCAGCAGCTTTGACAGGGCCACTGAAGCTTTCTTT. This encodes CASSFDRATEAFF.

V usage is TRBV7-7 and J usage is TRBJ1-1; D is unclear. The CDR3 is 13 amino acids. Trimming shortened V by 4 bases and J by 5 bases, and 11 bases separated the two germline ends. The germline V gene has CDR1 SSHAT and CDR2 FNYEAQ (reference sequence). The CDR3 sequence: CASSSERGTEAFF. DNA for the CDR3: TGTGCCAGCAGCTCAGAGCGGGGTACTGAAGCTTTCTTT. Using reference TRBV7-7 and TRBJ1-1 for the parts outside the CDR3, the full variable domain is GAGVSQSPRYKVTKRGQDVTLRCDPISSHATLYWYQQALGQGPEFLTYFNYEAQPDKSGLPSDRFSAERPEGSISTLTIQRTEQRDSAMYRCASSSERGTEAFFGQGTRLTVV.

This chain joins TRBV6-4 and TRBJ1-6, with D perhaps TRBD1 (5 bases). This CDR3 is built from 12 residues. Trimming took off 0 bases at V and 14 bases at J, with 8 bases between the two ends. In germline, CDR1 is MRHNA, CDR2 SNTAGT. In DNA form, the CDR3 reads TGTGCCAGCAGTGACTCGGGAGGGGCCCTCCACTTT. Its protein product is CASSDSGGALHF.

CDR3 in amino acids: CASSEGTGTDYGYTF. In DNA, the CDR3 is TGCGCCAGCAGTGAAGGAACCGGGACAGACTATGGCTACACCTTC. The chain joins TRBV10-1 to TRBJ1-2; 7 positions agree with TRBD1. Per the germline V gene, CDR1 is WNHNN and CDR2 is SYGVQD (reference sequence). Germline trimming cut 3 bases from V and 3 bases from J; bases unmatched to any gene: 7. The CDR3 runs to 15 residues.

The chain recombines TRBV18 with TRBJ2-7, with D perhaps being TRBD1 or TRBD2 (6 bases each). Germline lookup yields CDR1 KGHSH and CDR2 LQKENI. The CDR3 is made up of 13 amino acids. Trimming pared 8 bases from V and 3 bases from J, leaving 14 bases between. The CDR3 bases are TGTGCCAGCACCCGGGGGCCCAACTACGAGCAGTACTTC. Protein sequence: CASTRGPNYEQYF.

The chain employs TRBV4-1 and TRBJ2-7, with TRBD1 identical over 10 bases. The V segment lost 1 base and the J segment 4 bases; nucleotides outside the gene matches: 10. This CDR3 has 17 residues. From germline, CDR1 is MGHRA and CDR2 YSYEKL. In nucleotides, the CDR3 is TGCGCCAGCAGCCAAGTGGGGACAGGGGTCCCTCAATACGAGCAGTACTTC. This translates into CASSQVGTGVPQYEQYF.

The V gene is TRBV19, the J gene TRBJ1-1, with 8 positions matching TRBD1. CDR3 length: 15 amino acids. With 4 bases clipped from V and 5 bases from J, the junction kept 9 bases outside the gene matches. From germline, CDR1 is LNHDA and CDR2 SQIVND (reference sequence). The CDR3 DNA is TGTGCCAGTAGTACCCAGACAGGGGTTATAACTGAAGCTTTCTTT. This sequence encodes CASSTQTGVITEAFF.

CDR3: CASSQGRGPGTQYF. CDR3 sequence (DNA): TGTGCCAGCAGCCAAGGGAGGGGCCCGGGGACCCAGTACTTC. V and J are TRBV3-1 (or the pseudogene TRBV3-2) and TRBJ2-5; a weak D match, TRBD2 (6 bases). Germline CDR1 LGHDT, CDR2 YNNKEL (reference sequence). Deletions cut 1 base from V and 7 bases from J, with 13 bases between. The CDR3 extends over 14 amino acids.

This clone showed up just once. The chain couples TRBV5-8 to TRBJ1-5; perhaps TRBD1 as D (6 bases). Germline V gene sequence: CDR1 SGHTS, CDR2 YDEGEE. V lost 4 bases and J 2 bases, leaving 10 bases between the germline ends. The CDR3 length is 14 residues. Here the CDR3 DNA reads TGTGCCAGCAGCATATACAGGGGCAATCAGCCCCAGCATTTT. Encoded protein: CASSIYRGNQPQHF.

The CDR3 DNA is TGTGCCAGTAGTATGATCCTCGGAGCGACAACTTATGGCTACACCTTC. The encoded protein is CASSMILGATTYGYTF. This chain connects TRBV19 to TRBJ1-2; no clear D. The germline gives CDR1 LNHDA, CDR2 SQIVND (reference sequence). The CDR3 extends over 16 amino acids. Trimming took off 3 bases at V and 5 bases at J, with 19 bases between the two ends.